This T cell receptor beta chain was captured by sequencing in a study of brain T cells in children with intractable seizures. Time point noted: blood from clinic visit 5 months post-surgery; TSC patient then seizure free. Pre-surgery treatment included at least one anti-epileptic drug. The CDR3 has 14 amino acids. Trimming left V 7 bases short and J 0 bases short, with 13 bases between. The germline CDR1 and CDR2 sequences are SGHRS and YFSETQ. Sequenced by immunoSEQ multiplex PCR; TCRdb stores in-frame clones only, minus some. The sample includes about 340,000 clones, about 93% of them seen just once.

This sequence joins TRBV5-1 and TRBJ1-1; D is perhaps TRBD1 (6 bases). The sequenced sample was peripheral blood, obtained roughly 5 months after surgery. The receptor was isolated from a boy younger than two with tuberous sclerosis and intractable seizures. The CDR3 sequence: CASRADRLNTEAFF. In DNA, the CDR3 is TGCGCCAGCCGCGCGGACAGACTGAACACTGAAGCTTTCTTT.